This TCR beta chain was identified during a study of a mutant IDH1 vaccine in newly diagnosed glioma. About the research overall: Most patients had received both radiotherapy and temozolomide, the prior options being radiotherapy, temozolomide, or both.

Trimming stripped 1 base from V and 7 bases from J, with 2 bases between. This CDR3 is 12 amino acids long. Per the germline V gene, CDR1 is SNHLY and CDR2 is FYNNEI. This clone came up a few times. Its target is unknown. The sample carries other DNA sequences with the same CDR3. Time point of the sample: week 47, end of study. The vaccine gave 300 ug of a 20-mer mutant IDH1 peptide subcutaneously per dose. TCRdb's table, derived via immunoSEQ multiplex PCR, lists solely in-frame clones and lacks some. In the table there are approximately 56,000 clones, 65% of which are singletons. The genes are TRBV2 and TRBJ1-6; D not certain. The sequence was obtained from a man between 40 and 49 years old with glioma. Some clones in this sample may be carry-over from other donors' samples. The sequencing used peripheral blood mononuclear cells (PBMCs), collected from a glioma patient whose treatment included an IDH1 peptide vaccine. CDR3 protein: CASSEGNSPLHF. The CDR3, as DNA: TGTGCCAGCAGTGAAGGGAATTCACCCCTCCACTTT.